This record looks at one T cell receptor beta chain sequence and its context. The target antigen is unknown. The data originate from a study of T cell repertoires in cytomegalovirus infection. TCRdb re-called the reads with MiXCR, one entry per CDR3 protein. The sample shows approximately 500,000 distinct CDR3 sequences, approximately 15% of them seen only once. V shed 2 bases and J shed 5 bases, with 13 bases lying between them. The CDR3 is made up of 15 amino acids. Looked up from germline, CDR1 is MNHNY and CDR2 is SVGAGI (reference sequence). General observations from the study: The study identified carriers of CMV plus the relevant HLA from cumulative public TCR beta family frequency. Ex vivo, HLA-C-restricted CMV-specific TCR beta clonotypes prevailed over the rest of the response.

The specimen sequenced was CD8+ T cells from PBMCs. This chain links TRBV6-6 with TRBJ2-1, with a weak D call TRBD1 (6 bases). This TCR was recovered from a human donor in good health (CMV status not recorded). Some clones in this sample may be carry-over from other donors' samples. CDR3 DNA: TGTGCCAGCAGTTACACCGGGACATGCCACAATGAGCAGTTCTTC. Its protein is CASSYTGTCHNEQFF.